These 3 T cell receptor beta chains were all obtained from the same sample, sequenced in a study of blood T cell repertoires in COVID-19. Assay: immunoSEQ multiplex PCR; the TCRdb copy retains only in-frame clones and omits some. The table lists roughly 260,000 clones, 82% of them singletons, with roughly 3.1% in the top ten. The sequenced sample was peripheral blood. The receptors were sampled from a woman in her late teens or twenties with acute or convalescent COVID-19.

V usage is TRBV27 and J usage is TRBJ1-6, with D possibly TRBD1 on 5 matching bases. Trimming left V 3 bases short and J 5 bases short, with 20 bases between. Per the germline V gene, CDR1 is MNHEY and CDR2 is SMNVEV (reference sequence). This CDR3 has 18 residues. In nucleotides, the CDR3 is TGTGCCAGCAGTTTCCTGGGGGGGGATACGGGAGATAATTCACCCCTCCACTTT. Protein: CASSFLGGDTGDNSPLHF.

The gene calls are TRBV6-5 and TRBJ1-2; D gene unclear. Trimming pared 6 bases from V and 8 bases from J, leaving 22 bases between. CDR1 is MNHEY, CDR2 SVGAGI, per germline. This CDR3 comprises 15 residues. CDR3 amino acids: CASSPARHDPRGYTF. CDR3 sequence (DNA): TGTGCCAGCAGCCCGGCCAGACATGACCCTCGAGGCTACACCTTC.

V is TRBV7-2 and J is TRBJ2-5, with 8 bases fitting TRBD1. V was clipped by 5 bases and J by 0 bases; unmatched bases: 5. There are 15 residues in the CDR3. Germline CDR1 is SGHTA and CDR2 is FQGNSA. In DNA, the CDR3 is TGTGCCAGCAGCCTCAGACAGGGGCACCAAGAGACCCAGTACTTC. As protein: CASSLRQGHQETQYF.